The 8 T cell receptor beta chains in this list originate from one sample, sequenced in a study of cytomegalovirus exposure and HLA in healthy donors. Primers included in the PCR were 60 Vbeta and 13 Jbeta primers. Here immunoSEQ multiplex PCR was the method, and the copy in TCRdb shows in-frame clones only, minus some. The profile shows about 140,000 clones, around 86% of them singletons. Specimen: PBMCs. The source is a woman aged 25 to 39 in good health and CMV-seronegative.

The gene calls are TRBV27 and TRBJ1-6, with D possibly TRBD1 on 5 matching bases. CDR1 and CDR2 (germline): MNHEY, SMNVEV (reference sequence). CDR3 length: 13 amino acids. V was clipped by 6 bases and J by 6 bases, with 9 bases between them. DNA for the CDR3: TGTGCCAGCAGCGACAGAGTTAATTCACCCCTCCACTTT. Its translation is CASSDRVNSPLHF.

This chain links TRBV6-5 with TRBJ1-2; the D gene is possibly TRBD1 (5 bases). Germline CDR1 reads MNHEY; CDR2 reads SVGAGI. The CDR3 totals 12 residues. V lost 7 bases and J 11 bases, leaving 17 bases between the germline ends. As DNA, the CDR3 is TGTGCCAGCATAGGGCCCCAAGCAGGGTACACCTTC. Its protein product is CASIGPQAGYTF.

This rearrangement joins TRBV5-1 to TRBJ2-5; 10 positions match TRBD1. Trimming cost V 0 bases and J 2 bases; bases outside gene matches: 4. This CDR3 contains 16 residues. CDR1 is SGHRS and CDR2 is YFSETQ in the germline V gene. The CDR3 protein is CASSLAGQGFQETQYF. In DNA form, the CDR3 reads TGCGCCAGCAGCTTGGCGGGACAGGGGTTTCAAGAGACCCAGTACTTC.

This rearrangement joins TRBV10-1 to TRBJ1-1; 9 bases are a match to TRBD1. CDR3 length equals 15 residues. Germline V gene data show CDR1 as WNHNN and CDR2 as SYGVQD (reference sequence). V trimming: 2 bases; J trimming: 0 bases; junction bases outside the gene matches: 1. The CDR3 spells CASSEGQGMNTEAFF. As DNA, the CDR3 is TGCGCCAGCAGTGAGGGACAGGGGATGAACACTGAAGCTTTCTTT.

The rearrangement joins TRBV2 to TRBJ2-5, with D uncertain. V gave up 0 bases and J gave up 3 bases, with 8 bases separating them. The CDR3 is 14 residues long. Germline lookup yields CDR1 SNHLY and CDR2 FYNNEI. CDR3: CASSEANREETQYF. In DNA form, the CDR3 reads TGTGCCAGCAGTGAAGCTAACCGGGAAGAGACCCAGTACTTC.

The V gene is TRBV5-1, the J gene TRBJ2-5, with a weak D call TRBD1 (5 bases). The CDR3 sequence is 13 residues long. The germline V gene has CDR1 SGHRS and CDR2 YFSETQ. V lost 7 bases to trimming and J lost 5 bases, with 15 bases between them. The CDR3 sequence is CASRRSAGETQYF. The CDR3 DNA follows: TGCGCCAGCCGAAGGTCCGCAGGGGAGACCCAGTACTTC.

The rearrangement joins TRBV5-6 to TRBJ2-5; 7 bases are a match to TRBD1. There are 15 residues in the CDR3. Germline V gene data show CDR1 as SGHDT and CDR2 as YYEEEE. J lost 5 bases, V lost 4 bases, and 11 bases had no gene match. CDR3 amino acids: CASSPGTVKGETQYF. As DNA, the CDR3 is TGTGCCAGCAGCCCTGGGACAGTCAAAGGGGAGACCCAGTACTTC.

This clone was counted between two and nine times. The J gene is TRBJ2-3, the V gene TRBV5-6; 7 nucleotides align to TRBD1. Germline V lookup: CDR1 SGHDT, CDR2 YYEEEE. The CDR3 covers 16 residues. The trim removed 0 bases at V and 3 bases at J, leaving 7 bases unmatched. CDR3 protein: CASSLAGQTKTDTQYF. The CDR3 nucleotides are TGTGCCAGCAGCTTGGCGGGACAGACCAAAACAGATACGCAGTATTTT. Drawing the rest from reference TRBV5-6 and TRBJ2-3, the complete variable domain is DAGVTQSPTHLIKTRGQQVTLRCSPKSGHDTVSWYQQALGQGPQFIFQYYEEEERQRGNFPDRFSGHQFPNYSSELNVNALLLGDSALYLCASSLAGQTKTDTQYFGPGTRLTVL.